This TCR beta chain came from a study of blood T cell repertoires in COVID-19 (dated by TCRdb to the early 2020s). Broadly, across the study: Collaborator samples came from the United States, Italy and Spain and covered acute and convalescent phases of COVID-19. The samples were drawn from the first 160 participants of the ongoing ImmuneRACE study and from 1,254 subjects provided by 6 global collaborators. The dataset comprised deeply sampled blood TCRbeta repertoires from subjects exposed to, actively infected with, or recovered from COVID-19. The prospective study material was composed of cDNA or gDNA derived from T cells, B-cell-depleted T cells, or PBMCs. Where HLA class I and class II types were available, the types were taken from metadata supplied by the sample provider, not from assay-based typing. A freely available public database, intended as a resource for researchers studying the immune response to SARS-CoV-2, is where the repertoires were released. Sample metadata almost always included a de-identified subject ID, COVID-19 status, age in years and sex.

Its CDR3 holds 16 amino acids, cysteine through phenylalanine. Here the CDR3 DNA is all that survives: 48 bases in frame from base 1. From the germline V gene (reference sequence), CDR1 is SEHNR and CDR2 is FQNEAQ. V is pruned by 5 bases and J by 4 bases, leaving 10 bases of the junction without a gene match. Study-wide findings and limitations: Clinical and demographic metadata were provided uncurated, with the amount varying by source and participant.

The immunoSEQ Assay, a bias-controlled multiplex PCR, was used to amplify TCRbeta CDR3 regions from genomic DNA. The original methods were these. The number of nucleated cells in each sample was estimated from the amplification of reference gene primers within the assay. To quantify the absolute abundance of each unique TCRbeta CDR3 rearrangement, sequence reads were collapsed and filtered. For each sample, productive Simpson clonality was calculated as the square root of Simpson's diversity index over productive rearrangements. The table comes from immuneACCESS by way of TCRdb, which keeps in-frame sequences with V and J called. Part of the clones is missing from these tables; in studies checked, under half for an unresolved V gene and the rest for unknown reasons. Clone size and the V and J calls come from that table; the DNA yielded D and trimming. The sample records around 170,000 clones, roughly nine tenths of which are singletons. Of the sample, 7% falls within the top ten clones.

Participants in the prospective study were enrolled through a virtual design, were aged roughly 18 to 90 years, and lived in fewer than 30 United States geographic areas. To assign participants to cohorts, the prospective study relied on clinical history that participants themselves reported in a screening survey and a study questionnaire. For ImmuneRACE Cohort 3, a participant was defined as recovered based on two consecutive negative NP/OP PCR tests, clearance by a healthcare professional, or resolution of symptoms. Each participant in the prospective study had whole blood, serum and a nasopharyngeal or oropharyngeal swab collected by mobile phlebotomists. Additional blood draws and questionnaires over a roughly two-month period could optionally be provided by prospective study participants. Before DNA extraction, prospective study blood samples were shipped either frozen or at room temperature.

This clone appeared a few times. Its cognate antigen has yet to be identified. The input lacks base qualities; no much larger clone sits a single base away. Sequenced sample: PBMCs or T cells enriched from blood (not recorded which). The V gene is TRBV7-9 and the J gene is TRBJ2-5; 10 bases in the middle match TRBD2. This receptor was obtained from a woman aged 45-65 years who had recovered from COVID-19. At the DNA level, the sequence is TGTGCCAGCAGCACCAGGACTAGCGGACCCCGAGAGACCCAGTACTTC. Its coded protein is CASSTRTSGPRETQYF.